The 25 T cell receptor beta chains reported below all come from one sample, sequenced in a study of monozygotic twins with inflammatory bowel disease. TCRdb derives one entry per CDR3 protein from the 5' RACE reads, leaving out DNA. In all, the sample yields some 200,000 distinct CDR3 sequences. The sequencing sample was made of blood. These receptors all come from a human donor with ulcerative colitis or Crohn's disease, or a healthy co-twin of an affected twin (not recorded which).

The rearrangement uses TRBV9 and TRBJ1-5. The CDR3 length is 14 residues. Germline V gives CDR1 SGDLS, CDR2 YYNGEE. This CDR3 is CASSGAGTNQPQHF. The full variable domain, with the rest looked up from reference TRBV9 and TRBJ1-5, is DSGVTQTPKHLITATGQRVTLRCSPRSGDLSVYWYQQSLDQGLQFLIQYYNGEERAKGNILERFSAQQFPDLHSELNLSSLELGDSALYFCASSGAGTNQPQHFGDGTRLSIL.

The V call is TRBV5-4, the J call TRBJ2-2. The CDR3 is 16 amino acids. Germline CDR1 SGHNT, CDR2 YYREEE (reference sequence). The CDR3 loop reads CASSLGRFANTGELFF.

This chain joins TRBV2 and TRBJ1-2. The CDR3 is 15 residues long. Germline V CDR1 and CDR2: SNHLY, FYNNEI. This chain's CDR3 is CASSFGQSGSRGYTF.

The V call is TRBV27, the J call TRBJ2-5; TCRdb selects TRBD1, and the lack of DNA leaves this call unchecked. Germline CDR1 is MNHEY and CDR2 is SMNVEV (reference sequence). The CDR3 has 17 amino acids. The CDR3 sequence is CASSLSRGQGARETQYF.

V and J are TRBV18 and TRBJ1-1; absent DNA, TCRdb's TRBD1 call cannot be checked. Germline V gene sequence: CDR1 KGHSH, CDR2 LQKENI. The CDR3 is made up of 14 amino acids. The CDR3 sequence is CASSPGQGIAEAFF.

The V call is TRBV20-1, the J call TRBJ1-2; TCRdb proposes TRBD1, but this gene call is untestable without DNA. CDR3 length: 13 amino acids. CDR1 is DFQATT and CDR2 is SNEGSKA in the germline V gene (reference sequence). Here the CDR3 reads CSGHGQGYDGYTF.

The V and J genes are TRBV11-2 and TRBJ2-5. CDR1 and CDR2 from the germline V gene are SGHAT and FQNNGV. The length of the CDR3 is 15 residues. The CDR3 region is CASSLDLSTQGTQYF.

The chain recombines TRBV7-9 with TRBJ2-1; TCRdb calls TRBD1, which cannot be checked without DNA. Germline V gene sequence: CDR1 SEHNR, CDR2 FQNEAQ (reference sequence). The CDR3 is 12 residues long. The CDR3 sequence is CASSPPDRTQFF.

The chain employs TRBV9 and TRBJ1-2; TCRdb names TRBD1, which stays unverified in the absence of DNA. The CDR3 has 14 residues. Germline lookup yields CDR1 SGDLS and CDR2 YYNGEE. CDR3 protein: CASSQTGTAYGYTF. The full variable domain, completed using reference TRBV9 and TRBJ1-2, is DSGVTQTPKHLITATGQRVTLRCSPRSGDLSVYWYQQSLDQGLQFLIQYYNGEERAKGNILERFSAQQFPDLHSELNLSSLELGDSALYFCASSQTGTAYGYTFGSGTRLTVV.

J is TRBJ2-7 and V is TRBV20-1; TCRdb gives TRBD1 as the D gene, but with no DNA this cannot be confirmed. Germline V lookup: CDR1 DFQATT, CDR2 SNEGSKA (reference sequence). CDR3 size: 13 residues. CDR3 protein: CSAVPGGTYEQYF.

The J gene is TRBJ2-1, the V gene TRBV18; checking the TCRdb D call of TRBD2 is not possible without DNA. The CDR3 has 16 residues. The germline V gene encodes CDR1 KGHSH and CDR2 LQKENI. CDR3 protein: CASSPKEGGLIGEQFF.

This chain links TRBV19 with TRBJ2-1; as DNA is missing, the TRBD1 call by TCRdb cannot be tested. The CDR3 is made up of 13 amino acids. Germline-derived CDR1 and CDR2 are LNHDA and SQIVND (reference sequence). The CDR3 sequence is CASSFQGIGEQFF.

V is TRBV7-9 and J is TRBJ1-1. Germline CDR1 reads SEHNR; CDR2 reads FQNEAQ (reference sequence). This CDR3 has 13 amino acids. CDR3: CASSLESRSGAFF.

The V and J genes are TRBV18 and TRBJ1-6; the D call of TRBD1 rests on TCRdb alone, since no DNA is present to check it. The CDR3 loop spans 15 amino acids. Germline V gene data show CDR1 as KGHSH and CDR2 as LQKENI. CDR3 region: CASSRYGTGNPPLHF.

The rearrangement uses TRBV4-3 and TRBJ2-3; TCRdb designates TRBD2, a call that cannot be tested without DNA. This CDR3 is 17 amino acids long. Germline CDR1 is LGHNA and CDR2 is YSLEER. Here the CDR3 reads CASSQDRAGGPGDTQYF.

The chain joins TRBV5-4 to TRBJ2-1; the TRBD1 assignment by TCRdb is unverifiable without DNA. The CDR3 runs 12 residues. Germline CDR1 and CDR2: SGHNT and YYREEE (reference sequence). The CDR3 region is CASSASGYEQFF.

The chain employs TRBV6-5 and TRBJ2-1. This CDR3 has 16 amino acids. Germline V gives CDR1 MNHEY, CDR2 SVGAGI. CDR3 region: CASSYSYANSYNEQFF.

This chain connects TRBV29-1 to TRBJ1-1; TCRdb proposes TRBD1, but this gene call is untestable without DNA. The CDR3 length is 11 residues. CDR1 is SQVTM and CDR2 is ANQGSEA in the germline V gene. The CDR3 here is CSVPDRLEAFF.

This chain links TRBV9 with TRBJ2-1; the D call from TCRdb, TRBD1, cannot be confirmed without DNA. The CDR3 covers 17 residues. CDR1 is SGDLS and CDR2 is YYNGEE in the germline V gene. The CDR3 region is CASSVGGPGLGHNEQFF. Full variable domain (missing parts from reference TRBV9 and TRBJ2-1): DSGVTQTPKHLITATGQRVTLRCSPRSGDLSVYWYQQSLDQGLQFLIQYYNGEERAKGNILERFSAQQFPDLHSELNLSSLELGDSALYFCASSVGGPGLGHNEQFFGPGTRLTVL.

The chain employs TRBV6-1 and TRBJ2-2; there is no DNA to check the TCRdb D call of TRBD1. Germline CDR1 is MNHNS and CDR2 is SASEGT. The CDR3 consists of 14 residues. Here the CDR3 reads CASRTPGGPGELFF.

The chain couples TRBV12-3 or TRBV12-4 to TRBJ1-1. CDR3 size: 12 residues. The CDR3 spells CASSFRNTEAFF.

The rearrangement links TRBV20-1 to TRBJ2-5; TCRdb's assignment of TRBD2 cannot be checked, as there is no DNA. This CDR3 region has 14 residues. Germline lookup yields CDR1 DFQATT and CDR2 SNEGSKA (reference sequence). This chain's CDR3 is CSAPTSGGPQTQYF.

The chain has TRBV4-1 and TRBJ1-1; checking the TCRdb D call of TRBD1 is not possible without DNA. The CDR3 extends over 19 amino acids. CDR1 is MGHRA and CDR2 is YSYEKL in the germline V gene. The CDR3 region is CASSQARGTGKIVNTEAFF.

The chain joins TRBV20-1 to TRBJ1-5; TCRdb selects TRBD1, and the lack of DNA leaves this call unchecked. Germline V gene sequence: CDR1 DFQATT, CDR2 SNEGSKA (reference sequence). The CDR3 has 15 amino acids. CDR3: CSARAGDLSNQPQHF.

The chain carries TRBV7-2 and TRBJ2-7; TCRdb designates TRBD1, a call that cannot be tested without DNA. CDR1 is SGHTA and CDR2 is FQGNSA in the germline V gene. The CDR3 is 13 residues long. This CDR3 reads CASSSPGGYEQYF. The variable domain in full, completed from reference TRBV7-2 and TRBJ2-7, reads GAGVSQSPSNKVTEKGKDVELRCDPISGHTALYWYRQSLGQGLEFLIYFQGNSAPDKSGLPSDRFSAERTGGSVSTLTIQRTQQEDSAVYLCASSSPGGYEQYFGPGTRLTVT.